The T cell receptor beta chain described here comes from a study of blood T cell repertoires in COVID-19. Study-level information: PBMCs, B-cell-depleted T cells, or T cells provided the cDNA or gDNA that made up the material.

This CDR3 contains 18 residues. V lost 0 bases, J lost 0 bases, and 18 bases lay in between. Germline-derived CDR1 and CDR2 are SGDLS and YYNGEE. Sequenced by immunoSEQ multiplex PCR; TCRdb stores in-frame clones only, minus some. The sample lists approximately 76,000 clones; 88% were seen once. The sample consisted of peripheral blood. This clonotype was obtained from a human donor in a cohort sampled during active COVID-19. The chain links TRBV9 to TRBJ1-2, with D perhaps TRBD1 (5 bases). The CDR3 region has the DNA TGTGCCAGCAGCGTAGATCTGCAGGGCGGGGGGGCTAACTATGGCTACACCTTC. Protein product: CASSVDLQGGGANYGYTF. The full variable domain, its missing parts supplied by reference TRBV9 and TRBJ1-2, is DSGVTQTPKHLITATGQRVTLRCSPRSGDLSVYWYQQSLDQGLQFLIQYYNGEERAKGNILERFSAQQFPDLHSELNLSSLELGDSALYFCASSVDLQGGGANYGYTFGSGTRLTVV.